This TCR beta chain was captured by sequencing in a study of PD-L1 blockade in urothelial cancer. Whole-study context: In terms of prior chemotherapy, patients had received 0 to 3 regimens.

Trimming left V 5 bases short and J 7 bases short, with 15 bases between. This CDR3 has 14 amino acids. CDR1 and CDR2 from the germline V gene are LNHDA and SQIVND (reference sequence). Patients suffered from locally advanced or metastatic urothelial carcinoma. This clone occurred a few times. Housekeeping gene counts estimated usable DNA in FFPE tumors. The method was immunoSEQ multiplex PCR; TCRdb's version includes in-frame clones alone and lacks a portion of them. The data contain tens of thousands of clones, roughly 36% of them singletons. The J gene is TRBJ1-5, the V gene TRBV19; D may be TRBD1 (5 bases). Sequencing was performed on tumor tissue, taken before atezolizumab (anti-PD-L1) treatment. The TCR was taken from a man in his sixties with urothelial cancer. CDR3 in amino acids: CASSPLPRGQPQHF. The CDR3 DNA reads TGTGCCAGTAGTCCTCTCCCTAGGGGCCAGCCCCAGCATTTT.